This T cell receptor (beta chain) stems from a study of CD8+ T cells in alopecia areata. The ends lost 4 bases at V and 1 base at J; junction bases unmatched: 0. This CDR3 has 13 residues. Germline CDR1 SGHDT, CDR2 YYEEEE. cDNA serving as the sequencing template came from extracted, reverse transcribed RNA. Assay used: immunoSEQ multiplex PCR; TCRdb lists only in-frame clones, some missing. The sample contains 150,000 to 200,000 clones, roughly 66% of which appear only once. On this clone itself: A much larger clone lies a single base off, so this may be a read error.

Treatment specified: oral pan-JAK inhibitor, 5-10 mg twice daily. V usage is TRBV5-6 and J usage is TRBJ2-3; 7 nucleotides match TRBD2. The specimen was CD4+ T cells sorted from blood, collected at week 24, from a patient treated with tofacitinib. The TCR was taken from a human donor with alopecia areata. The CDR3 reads CASSRGGTDTQYF. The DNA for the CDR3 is TGTGCCAGCAGCCGGGGGGGCACAGATACGCAGTATTTT.